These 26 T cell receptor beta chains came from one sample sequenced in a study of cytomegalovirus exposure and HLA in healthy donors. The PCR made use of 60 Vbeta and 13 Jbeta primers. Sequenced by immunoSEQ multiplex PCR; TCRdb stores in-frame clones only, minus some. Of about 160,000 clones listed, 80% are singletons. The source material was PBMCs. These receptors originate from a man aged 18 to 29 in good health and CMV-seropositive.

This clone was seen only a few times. The CDR3 is CAIPGGGSSYNSPLHF. The DNA for the CDR3 is TGTGCCATCCCGGGGGGTGGCAGCTCCTATAATTCACCCCTCCACTTT. This chain uses TRBV5-4 with TRBJ1-6, with D perhaps matching TRBD1 (5 bases). V lost 9 bases, J lost 0 bases, and 16 bases lay in between. The length of the CDR3 is 16 residues. CDR1 and CDR2 (germline): SGHNT, YYREEE (reference sequence).

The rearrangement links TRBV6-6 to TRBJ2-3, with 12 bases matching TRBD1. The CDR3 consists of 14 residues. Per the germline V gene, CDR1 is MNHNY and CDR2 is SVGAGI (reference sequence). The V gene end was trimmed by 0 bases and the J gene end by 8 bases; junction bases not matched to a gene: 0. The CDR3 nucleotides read TGTGCCAGCAGTTACTCGGGACAGGGGGCTACGCAGTATTTT. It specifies CASSYSGQGATQYF.

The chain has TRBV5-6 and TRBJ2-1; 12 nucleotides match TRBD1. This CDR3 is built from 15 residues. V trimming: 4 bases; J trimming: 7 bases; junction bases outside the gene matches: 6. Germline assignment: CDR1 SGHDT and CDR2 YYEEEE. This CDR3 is CASSGGTGGMNEQFF. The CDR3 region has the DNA TGTGCCAGCAGCGGGGGGACAGGGGGCATGAATGAGCAGTTCTTC.

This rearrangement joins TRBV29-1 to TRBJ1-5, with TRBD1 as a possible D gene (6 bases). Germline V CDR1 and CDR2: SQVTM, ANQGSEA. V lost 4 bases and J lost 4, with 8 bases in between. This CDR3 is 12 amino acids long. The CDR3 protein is CSVGTANQPQHF. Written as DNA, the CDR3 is TGCAGCGTTGGGACAGCAAATCAGCCCCAGCATTTT.

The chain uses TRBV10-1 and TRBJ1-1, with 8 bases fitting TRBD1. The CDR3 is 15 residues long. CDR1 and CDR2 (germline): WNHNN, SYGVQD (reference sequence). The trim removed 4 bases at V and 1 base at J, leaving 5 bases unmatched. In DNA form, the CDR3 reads TGCGCCAGCAGTGCGGCAGGGGGCTGGAACACTGAAGCTTTCTTT. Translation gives CASSAAGGWNTEAFF.

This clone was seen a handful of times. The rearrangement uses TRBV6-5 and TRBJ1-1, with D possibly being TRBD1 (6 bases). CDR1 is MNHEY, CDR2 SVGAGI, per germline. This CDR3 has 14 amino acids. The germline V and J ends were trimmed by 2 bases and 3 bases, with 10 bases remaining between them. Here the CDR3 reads CASSYGGAHTEAFF. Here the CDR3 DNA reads TGTGCCAGCAGTTACGGGGGGGCTCACACTGAAGCTTTCTTT.

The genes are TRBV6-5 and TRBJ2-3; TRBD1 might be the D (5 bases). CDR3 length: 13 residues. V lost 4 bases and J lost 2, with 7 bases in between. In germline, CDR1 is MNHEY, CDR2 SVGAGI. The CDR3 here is CASSWTNTDTQYF. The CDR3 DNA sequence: TGTGCCAGCAGTTGGACAAACACAGATACGCAGTATTTT.

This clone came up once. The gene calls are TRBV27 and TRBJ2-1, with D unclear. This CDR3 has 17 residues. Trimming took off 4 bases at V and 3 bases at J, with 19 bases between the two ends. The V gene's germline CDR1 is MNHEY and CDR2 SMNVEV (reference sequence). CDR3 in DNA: TGTGCCAGCAGTTGGGTAACGGCGGAGATAGGCTACAATGAGCAGTTCTTC. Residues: CASSWVTAEIGYNEQFF.

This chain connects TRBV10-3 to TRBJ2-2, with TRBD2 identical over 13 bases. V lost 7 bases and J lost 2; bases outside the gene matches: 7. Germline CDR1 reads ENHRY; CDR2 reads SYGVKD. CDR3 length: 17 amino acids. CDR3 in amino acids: CAITQRLAGGNTGELFF. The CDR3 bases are TGTGCCATCACCCAGAGACTAGCGGGGGGCAACACCGGGGAGCTGTTTTTT.

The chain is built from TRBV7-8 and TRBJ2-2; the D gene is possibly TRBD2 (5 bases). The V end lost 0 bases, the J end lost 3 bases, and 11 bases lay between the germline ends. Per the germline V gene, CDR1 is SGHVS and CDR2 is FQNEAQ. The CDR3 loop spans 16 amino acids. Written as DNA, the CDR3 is TGTGCCAGCAGCTTAGCGATCACTAGAGACACCGGGGAGCTGTTTTTT. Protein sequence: CASSLAITRDTGELFF.

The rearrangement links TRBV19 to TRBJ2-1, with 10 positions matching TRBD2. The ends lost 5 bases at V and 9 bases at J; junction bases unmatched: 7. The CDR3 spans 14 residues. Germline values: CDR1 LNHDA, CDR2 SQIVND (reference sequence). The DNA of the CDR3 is TGTGCCAGTAGTGCCTCGAGCGGGGGGGGTGAGCAGTTCTTC. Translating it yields CASSASSGGGEQFF.

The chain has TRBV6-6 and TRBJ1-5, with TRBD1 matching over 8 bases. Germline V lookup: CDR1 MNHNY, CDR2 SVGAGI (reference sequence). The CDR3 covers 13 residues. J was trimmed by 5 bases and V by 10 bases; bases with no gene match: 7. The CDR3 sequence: CATRGQGDQPQHF. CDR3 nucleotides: TGTGCCACCCGAGGACAGGGCGATCAGCCCCAGCATTTT.

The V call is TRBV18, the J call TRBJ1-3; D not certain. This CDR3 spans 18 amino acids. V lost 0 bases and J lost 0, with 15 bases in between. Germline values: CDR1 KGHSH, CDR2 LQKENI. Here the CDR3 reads CASSPPVSGVLSGNTIYF. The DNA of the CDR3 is TGTGCCAGCTCACCACCGGTGTCGGGAGTCCTCTCTGGAAACACCATATATTTT.

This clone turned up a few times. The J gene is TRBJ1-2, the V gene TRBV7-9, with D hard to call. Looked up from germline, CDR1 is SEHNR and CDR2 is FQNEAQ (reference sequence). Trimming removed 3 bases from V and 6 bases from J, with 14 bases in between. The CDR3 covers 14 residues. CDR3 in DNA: TGTGCCAGCAGCTTCTCGGGCAGGCGGGATGGCTACACCTTC. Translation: CASSFSGRRDGYTF.

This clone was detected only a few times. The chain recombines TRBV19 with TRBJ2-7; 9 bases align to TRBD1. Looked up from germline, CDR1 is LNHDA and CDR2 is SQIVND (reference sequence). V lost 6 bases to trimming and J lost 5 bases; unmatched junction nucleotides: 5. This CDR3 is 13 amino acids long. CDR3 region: CASRWTGADEQYF. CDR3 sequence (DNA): TGTGCCAGTAGATGGACAGGGGCCGACGAGCAGTACTTC. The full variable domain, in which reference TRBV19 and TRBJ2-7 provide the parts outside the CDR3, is DGGITQSPKYLFRKEGQNVTLSCEQNLNHDAMYWYRQDPGQGLRLIYYSQIVNDFQKGDIAEGYSVSREKKESFPLTVTSAQKNPTAFYLCASRWTGADEQYFGPGTRLTVT.

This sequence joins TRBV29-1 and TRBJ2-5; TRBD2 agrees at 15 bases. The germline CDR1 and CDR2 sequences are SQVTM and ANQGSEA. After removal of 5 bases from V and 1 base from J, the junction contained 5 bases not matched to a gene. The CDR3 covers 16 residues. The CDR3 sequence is CSVSGTSGRTQETQYF. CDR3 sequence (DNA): TGCAGCGTTTCCGGGACTAGCGGGAGGACCCAAGAGACCCAGTACTTC.

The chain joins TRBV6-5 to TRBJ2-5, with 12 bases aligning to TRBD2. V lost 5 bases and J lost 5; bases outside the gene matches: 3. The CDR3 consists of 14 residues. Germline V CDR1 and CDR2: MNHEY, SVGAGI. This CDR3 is CASSILAGGETQYF. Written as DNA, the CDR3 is TGTGCCAGCAGTATACTAGCGGGAGGTGAGACCCAGTACTTC.

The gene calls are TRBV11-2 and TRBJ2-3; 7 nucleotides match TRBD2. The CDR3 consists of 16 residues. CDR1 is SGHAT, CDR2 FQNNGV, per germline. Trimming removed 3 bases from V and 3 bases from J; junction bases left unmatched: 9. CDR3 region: CASSFWRELRTDTQYF. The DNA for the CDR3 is TGTGCCAGCAGCTTTTGGCGGGAGCTGAGGACAGATACGCAGTATTTT.

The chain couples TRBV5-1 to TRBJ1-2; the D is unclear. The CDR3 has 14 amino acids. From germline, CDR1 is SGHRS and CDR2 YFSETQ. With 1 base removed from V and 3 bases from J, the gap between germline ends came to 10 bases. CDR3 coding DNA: TGCGCCAGCAGCTTGTCGGGTACCCACTATGGCTACACCTTC. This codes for CASSLSGTHYGYTF.

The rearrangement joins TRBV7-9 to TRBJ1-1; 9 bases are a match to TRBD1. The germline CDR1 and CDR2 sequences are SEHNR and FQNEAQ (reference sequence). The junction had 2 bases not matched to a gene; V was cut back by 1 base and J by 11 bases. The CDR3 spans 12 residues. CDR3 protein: CASSLDRGHAFF. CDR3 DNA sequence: TGTGCCAGCAGCTTAGACAGGGGGCACGCTTTCTTT.

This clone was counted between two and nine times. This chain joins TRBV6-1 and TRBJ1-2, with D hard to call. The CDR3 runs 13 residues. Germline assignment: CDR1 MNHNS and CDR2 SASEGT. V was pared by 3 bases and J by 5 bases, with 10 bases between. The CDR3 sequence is CASSEGLPYGYTF. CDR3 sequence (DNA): TGTGCCAGCAGTGAGGGCCTGCCATATGGCTACACCTTC.

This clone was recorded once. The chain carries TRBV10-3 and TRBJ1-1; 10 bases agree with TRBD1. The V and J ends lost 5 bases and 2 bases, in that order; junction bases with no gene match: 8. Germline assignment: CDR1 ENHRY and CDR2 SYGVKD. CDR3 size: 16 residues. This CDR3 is CAISPGQGHLNTEAFF. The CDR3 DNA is TGTGCCATCAGTCCGGGACAGGGGCATCTTAACACTGAAGCTTTCTTT.

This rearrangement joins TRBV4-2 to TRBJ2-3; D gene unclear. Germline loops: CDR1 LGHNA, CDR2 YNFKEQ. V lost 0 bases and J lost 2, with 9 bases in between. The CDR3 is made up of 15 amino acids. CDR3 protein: CASSQESNPTDTQYF. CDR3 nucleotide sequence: TGTGCCAGCAGCCAAGAATCTAATCCCACAGATACGCAGTATTTT.

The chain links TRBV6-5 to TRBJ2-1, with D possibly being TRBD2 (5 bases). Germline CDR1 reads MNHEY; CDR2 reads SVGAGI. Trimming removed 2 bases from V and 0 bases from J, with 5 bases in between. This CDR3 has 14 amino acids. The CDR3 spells CASSYGLSYNEQFF. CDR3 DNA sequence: TGTGCCAGCAGTTACGGACTCTCCTACAATGAGCAGTTCTTC.

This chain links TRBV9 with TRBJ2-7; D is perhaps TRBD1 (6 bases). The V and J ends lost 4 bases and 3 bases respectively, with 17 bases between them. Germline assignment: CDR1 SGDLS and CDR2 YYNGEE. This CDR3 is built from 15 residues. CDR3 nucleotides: TGTGCCAGCAGCCCAGGGGACACGGGCCTCTACGAGCAGTACTTC. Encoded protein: CASSPGDTGLYEQYF.

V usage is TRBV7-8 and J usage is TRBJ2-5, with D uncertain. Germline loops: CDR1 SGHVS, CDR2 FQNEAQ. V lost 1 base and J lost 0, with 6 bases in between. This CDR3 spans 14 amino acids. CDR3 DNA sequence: TGTGCCAGCAGCTTAGATCCATACCAAGAGACCCAGTACTTC. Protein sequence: CASSLDPYQETQYF.